This is a list of T cell receptor beta chains from one sample in a study of identical twins. Each CDR3 protein is one row after TCRdb ran MiXCR on the 5' RACE reads. The sample holds some 710,000 distinct CDR3 sequences, 5.5% to 7.5% seen once. The source material was naive T cells sorted from blood. These receptors were obtained from a man younger than 30 in good health. Each CDR3 is given with its conserved first and last residue. The D gene is left open where the match is weak. Expanded clones are given a class, and other clones once, few, many or no size at all.

CDR3aa | CDR3nt | d_gene | v_gene | abundance | j_gene
CASSLTPRDIQYF | TGTGCCAGCAGTTTGACGCCGAGGGACATTCAGTACTTC | . | TRBV12-3/TRBV12-4 | many | TRBJ2-4
CASSPPEQVTGEKLFF | TGCGCCAGCAGCCCTCCTGAGCAGGTGACGGGCGAAAAACTGTTTTTT | . | TRBV5-1 | few | TRBJ1-4
CASSLEANQPQHF | TGCGCCAGCAGCTTGGAGGCCAATCAGCCCCAGCATTTT | . | TRBV5-1 | many | TRBJ1-5
CASSEARIRELFF | TGTGCCAGCAGTGAAGCGAGGATCAGGGAGCTGTTTTTT | . | TRBV6-1 | few | TRBJ2-2
CSAPGQGLDTQYF | TGCAGTGCTCCCGGACAGGGGTTGGATACGCAGTATTTT | TRBD1 | TRBV20-1 | many | TRBJ2-3
CASSFYKTNSPLHF | TGTGCCAGCAGTTTTTACAAAACTAATTCACCCCTCCACTTT | . | TRBV27 | few | TRBJ1-6
CSGRTSGYEQYF | TGCAGCGGGCGGACTAGCGGCTACGAGCAGTACTTC | TRBD2 | TRBV29-1 | many | TRBJ2-7
CASTSGTNEKLFF | TGTGCCAGCACGTCGGGCACTAATGAAAAACTGTTTTTT | . | TRBV27 | . | TRBJ1-4
CSVEGTEAFF | TGCAGCGTTGAAGGCACTGAAGCTTTCTTT | . | TRBV29-1 | many | TRBJ1-1
CATSGGNEQFF | TGTGCCACCTCAGGAGGGAATGAGCAGTTCTTC | . | TRBV27 | many | TRBJ2-1
CASSSTQGGGSGANVLTF | TGCGCCAGCAGCTCAACTCAGGGTGGGGGCTCTGGGGCCAACGTCCTGACTTTC | . | TRBV5-1 | . | TRBJ2-6
CASSLGQGVTDTQYF | TGTGCCAGCAGCTTGGGGCAGGGAGTTACAGATACGCAGTATTTT | . | TRBV5-4 | few | TRBJ2-3
CSARGQGPLYGYTF | TGCAGTGCTAGAGGGCAGGGCCCTTTATATGGCTACACCTTC | . | TRBV20-1 | many | TRBJ1-2
CASSRLVGTQETQYF | TGTGCCAGCTCTCGACTAGTTGGGACCCAAGAGACCCAGTACTTC | . | TRBV18 | few | TRBJ2-5
CASSHLGRIANYGYTF | TGTGCCAGCAGCCACTTAGGGCGGATAGCTAACTATGGCTACACCTTC | . | TRBV7-9 | many | TRBJ1-2
CASRNRDRGRPLHF | TGTGCCAGCAGAAACCGGGACCGCGGCAGGCCCCTCCACTTT | . | TRBV12-3/TRBV12-4 | few | TRBJ1-6
CASTLGQDPTNYGYTF | TGTGCCAGCACCCTGGGACAGGACCCAACTAACTATGGCTACACCTTC | TRBD1 | TRBV12-3/TRBV12-4 | . | TRBJ1-2
CASSLPVGDEQFF | TGTGCCAGCAGCTTACCGGTTGGGGATGAGCAGTTCTTC | . | TRBV11-2 | . | TRBJ2-1
CASRAGSSTDTQYF | TGTGCCAGCAGAGCGGGCAGTAGCACAGATACGCAGTATTTT | . | TRBV5-5 | many | TRBJ2-3
CASSFNLVETQYF | TGTGCCAGCAGCTTCAATCTGGTGGAGACCCAGTACTTC | . | TRBV6-2/TRBV6-3 | . | TRBJ2-5
CASSHPPTGRATDTQYF | TGCGCCAGCAGCCATCCGCCGACCGGGAGGGCGACAGATACGCAGTATTTT | TRBD2 | TRBV4-1 | many | TRBJ2-3
CAISDSGRGANVLTF | TGTGCCATCAGTGATTCCGGGAGGGGGGCCAACGTCCTGACTTTC | TRBD2 | TRBV10-3 | few | TRBJ2-6
CSANQGGDGYTF | TGCAGCGCCAACCAGGGGGGCGATGGCTACACCTTC | TRBD1 | TRBV29-1 | many | TRBJ1-2
CACSQEGDSSGANVLTF | TGCGCCTGCAGCCAAGAGGGTGACAGCTCTGGGGCCAACGTCCTGACTTTC | . | TRBV4-3 | . | TRBJ2-6
CSVEVTGDAYNEQFF | TGCAGCGTTGAGGTTACGGGGGATGCCTACAATGAGCAGTTCTTC | . | TRBV29-1 | . | TRBJ2-1